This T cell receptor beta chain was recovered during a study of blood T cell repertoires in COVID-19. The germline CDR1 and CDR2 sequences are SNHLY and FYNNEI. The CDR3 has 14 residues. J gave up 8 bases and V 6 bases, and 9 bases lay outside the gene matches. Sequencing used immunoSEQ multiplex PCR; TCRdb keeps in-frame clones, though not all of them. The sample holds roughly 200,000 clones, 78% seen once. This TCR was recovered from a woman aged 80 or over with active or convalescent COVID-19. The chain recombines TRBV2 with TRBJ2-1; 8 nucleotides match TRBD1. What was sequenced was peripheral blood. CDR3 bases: TGTGCCAGCAGAACGGGCGGGACAGGAGATGAGCAGTTCTTC. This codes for CASRTGGTGDEQFF.